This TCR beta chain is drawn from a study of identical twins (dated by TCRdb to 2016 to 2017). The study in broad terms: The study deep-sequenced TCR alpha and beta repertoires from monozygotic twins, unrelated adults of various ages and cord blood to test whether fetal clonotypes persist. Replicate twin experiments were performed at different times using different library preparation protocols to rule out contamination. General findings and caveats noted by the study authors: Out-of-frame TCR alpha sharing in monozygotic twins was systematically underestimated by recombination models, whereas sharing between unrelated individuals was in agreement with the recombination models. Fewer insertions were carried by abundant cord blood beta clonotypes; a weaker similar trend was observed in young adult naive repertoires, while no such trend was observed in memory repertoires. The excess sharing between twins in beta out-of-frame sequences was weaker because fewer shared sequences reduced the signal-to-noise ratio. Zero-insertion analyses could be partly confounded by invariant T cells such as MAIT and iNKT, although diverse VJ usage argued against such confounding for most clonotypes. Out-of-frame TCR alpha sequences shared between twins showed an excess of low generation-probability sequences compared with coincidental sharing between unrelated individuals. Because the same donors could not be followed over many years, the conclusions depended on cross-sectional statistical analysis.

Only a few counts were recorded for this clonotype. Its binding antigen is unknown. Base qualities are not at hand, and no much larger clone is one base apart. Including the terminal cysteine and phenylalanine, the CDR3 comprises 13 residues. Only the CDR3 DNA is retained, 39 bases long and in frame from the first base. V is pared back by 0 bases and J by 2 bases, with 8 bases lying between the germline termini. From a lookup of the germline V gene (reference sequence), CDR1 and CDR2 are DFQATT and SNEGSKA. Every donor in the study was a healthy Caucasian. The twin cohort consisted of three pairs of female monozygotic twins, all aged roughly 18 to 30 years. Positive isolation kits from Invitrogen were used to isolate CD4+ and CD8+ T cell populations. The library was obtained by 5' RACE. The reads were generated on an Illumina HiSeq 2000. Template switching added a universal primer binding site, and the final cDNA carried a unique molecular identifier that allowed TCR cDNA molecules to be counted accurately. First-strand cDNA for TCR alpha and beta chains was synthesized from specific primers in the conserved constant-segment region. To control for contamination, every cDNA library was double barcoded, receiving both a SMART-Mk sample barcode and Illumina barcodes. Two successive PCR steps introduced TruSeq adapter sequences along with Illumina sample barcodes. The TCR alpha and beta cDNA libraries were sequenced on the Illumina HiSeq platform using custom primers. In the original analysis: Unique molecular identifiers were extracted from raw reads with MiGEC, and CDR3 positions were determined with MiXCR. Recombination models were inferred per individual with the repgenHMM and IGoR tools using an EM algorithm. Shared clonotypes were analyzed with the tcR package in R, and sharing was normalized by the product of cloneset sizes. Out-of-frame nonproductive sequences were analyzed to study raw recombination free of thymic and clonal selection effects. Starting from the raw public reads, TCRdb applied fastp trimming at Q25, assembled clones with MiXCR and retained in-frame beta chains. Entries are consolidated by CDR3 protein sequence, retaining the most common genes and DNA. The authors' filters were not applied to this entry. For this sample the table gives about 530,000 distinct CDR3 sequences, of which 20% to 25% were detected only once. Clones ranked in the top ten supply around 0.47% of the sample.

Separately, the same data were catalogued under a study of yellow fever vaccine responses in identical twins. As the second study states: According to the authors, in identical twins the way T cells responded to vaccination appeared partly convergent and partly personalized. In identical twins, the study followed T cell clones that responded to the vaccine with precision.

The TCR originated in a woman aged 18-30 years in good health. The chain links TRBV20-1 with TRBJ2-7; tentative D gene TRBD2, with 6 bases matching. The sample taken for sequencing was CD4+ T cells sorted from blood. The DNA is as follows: TGCAGTGCTAGAGATGCTAGCGCCTACGAGCAGTACTTC. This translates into CSARDASAYEQYF.